The entry below describes one TCR beta chain. Donors were healthy HIV-negative adults without recent acute infections or vaccinations. This entry belongs to a study of shared clonotypes between healthy human individuals. Per the germline V gene, CDR1 is SGDLS and CDR2 is YYNGEE. The CDR3 extends over 16 amino acids. V lost 4 bases to trimming and J lost 2 bases; unmatched junction nucleotides: 8. The assay was immunoSEQ multiplex PCR, and TCRdb's table has in-frame clones only and misses some. The table records roughly 1,600,000 clones, just under 99% of them present only once. The receptor comes from a man aged 30 to 39 in good health. Specimen: naive CD4+ T cells sorted from blood. Subset noted: CD45RA+ positively selected. The chain links TRBV9 to TRBJ2-3, with TRBD2 matching over 9 bases. The CDR3 loop reads CASSLTSGTLTDTQYF. The CDR3 coding sequence is TGTGCCAGCAGCCTGACTAGCGGAACCCTCACAGATACGCAGTATTTT.